Below are 28 T cell receptor beta chains sequenced from a single sample in a study of breast tumors, draining lymph nodes, adjacent tissues. TCRdb reprocessed the multiplex PCR reads via MiXCR and lists one record per CDR3 protein. Among over 35,000 distinct CDR3 sequences, 35% to 40% were seen once, and the ten largest hold about a tenth. The sequenced material came from breast tumor tissue. The receptors were sampled from a female donor with breast cancer. Some clones in this sample may be carry-over from other donors' samples.

This chain's CDR3 is CASSRGTGGVYEQYF. CDR3 nucleotides: TGTGCCAGCAGCCGCGGGACAGGGGGCGTCTACGAGCAGTACTTC. The chain employs TRBV3-1 and TRBJ2-7, with 12 positions matching TRBD1. The germline gives CDR1 LGHDT, CDR2 YNNKEL (reference sequence). Trimming at V came to 4 bases and at J to 3 bases, leaving 4 bases not matched to a gene. The CDR3 is 15 residues long.

The V call is TRBV20-1, the J call TRBJ2-7; D is uncertain. The germline gives CDR1 DFQATT, CDR2 SNEGSKA (reference sequence). This CDR3 region has 13 residues. V was cut by 2 bases and J by 0 bases, with 8 bases left in between. This CDR3 reads CSARLESSYEQYF. The DNA for the CDR3 is TGCAGTGCTAGACTCGAGAGCTCCTACGAGCAGTACTTC.

The rearrangement links TRBV20-1 to TRBJ2-7, with D possibly TRBD2 on 5 matching bases. V gave up 6 bases and J gave up 0 bases, with 15 bases separating them. Germline CDR1 DFQATT, CDR2 SNEGSKA (reference sequence). The length of the CDR3 is 14 residues. The CDR3 is CSAAPGLFSYEQYF. Written as DNA, the CDR3 is TGCAGTGCGGCACCCGGACTTTTCTCCTACGAGCAGTACTTC.

This CDR3 is CASSMGQAEQFF. CDR3 bases: TGCGCCAGCAGCATGGGACAGGCGGAGCAGTTCTTC. The chain recombines TRBV4-3 with TRBJ2-1, with 8 nucleotides matching TRBD1. Germline values: CDR1 LGHNA, CDR2 YSLEER. J lost 10 bases, V lost 5 bases, and 4 bases had no gene match. The CDR3 runs 12 residues.

Turning to this clonotype: A much bigger clone sits one base away, suggesting this may be a read error. This chain links TRBV7-9 with TRBJ2-1; a weak D match, TRBD2 (6 bases). The germline V gene encodes CDR1 SEHNR and CDR2 FQNEAQ (reference sequence). CDR3 length: 16 amino acids. The CDR3: CAGSLDWGTPGHEQFF. Here the CDR3 DNA reads TGTGCCGGCAGCTTAGACTGGGGGACTCCGGGCCATGAGCAGTTCTTC.

This clonotype was seen a few times. The V and J genes are TRBV27 and TRBJ2-3; D gene ambiguous. The germline CDR1 and CDR2 sequences are MNHEY and SMNVEV (reference sequence). V lost 6 bases and J 0 bases, leaving 7 bases between the germline ends. The CDR3 length is 13 residues. CDR3 sequence reads: CASRYASTDTQYF. Written as DNA, the CDR3 is TGTGCCAGCAGGTACGCGAGCACAGATACGCAGTATTTT.

In this sample, this clonotype turned up many times. This sequence joins TRBV25-1 and TRBJ2-1, with TRBD2 matching 13 bases. The CDR3 is made up of 17 amino acids. Unmatched junction bases numbered 8, after V lost 3 bases and J lost 6 bases. Germline-derived CDR1 and CDR2 are MGHDK and SYGVNS. CDR3 in DNA: TGTGCCAGCAGTGAGGGAGGTGGACTAGCGGGAGTCAATGAGCAGTTCTTC. Translation gives CASSEGGGLAGVNEQFF.

The chain joins TRBV5-4 to TRBJ1-1; 7 positions match TRBD1. V was clipped by 4 bases and J by 3 bases; unmatched bases: 9. This CDR3 is 15 amino acids long. Germline values: CDR1 SGHNT, CDR2 YYREEE (reference sequence). CDR3 nucleotide sequence: TGTGCCAGCAGCCTAAGACAGGGTGGCCACACTGAAGCTTTCTTT. Amino acids: CASSLRQGGHTEAFF.

The genes are TRBV25-1 and TRBJ2-2; TRBD1 matches at 7 bases. In germline, CDR1 is MGHDK, CDR2 SYGVNS. This CDR3 has 16 residues. V lost 3 bases, J lost 1 base, and 5 bases stayed unmatched. CDR3 nucleotides: TGTGCCAGCAGTGACAGGGGGAGAGAGAACACCGGGGAGCTGTTTTTT. It encodes CASSDRGRENTGELFF.

This clonotype was detected many times. V and J are TRBV7-2 and TRBJ2-7, with D possibly matching TRBD2 (5 bases). The CDR3 totals 13 residues. Germline V gives CDR1 SGHTA, CDR2 FQGNSA. V lost 3 bases, J lost 4 bases, and 10 bases lay in between. DNA for the CDR3: TGTGCCAGCAGCTTCGGACTGGCGTACGAGCAGTACTTC. Protein sequence: CASSFGLAYEQYF.

This clonotype was observed many times. The genes are TRBV4-1 and TRBJ2-5; 9 bases match TRBD1. CDR3 length: 18 amino acids. Trimming took 6 bases from V and 3 from J; bases not matched to a gene: 17. Germline lookup yields CDR1 MGHRA and CDR2 YSYEKL. CDR3 residues: CASSSRTGTGIVKETQYF. The CDR3 DNA reads TGCGCCAGCAGTTCCCGGACCGGGACAGGGATTGTGAAAGAGACCCAGTACTTC.

The V call is TRBV3-1, the J call TRBJ2-7, with 9 positions matching TRBD1. Trimming at V came to 3 bases and at J to 6 bases, leaving 12 bases not matched to a gene. CDR3 size: 16 residues. Germline CDR1 is LGHDT and CDR2 is YNNKEL (reference sequence). The CDR3 here is CASSQRTGGPFIEQYF. CDR3 coding DNA: TGTGCCAGCAGCCAGCGCACAGGGGGCCCTTTTATCGAGCAGTACTTC.

Sample share makes this clonotype medium-sized (0.01 to 0.1%). V gene TRBV6-4 combines with J gene TRBJ2-5, with D hard to call. This CDR3 is built from 16 residues. Trimming left V 6 bases short and J 5 bases short, with 22 bases between. Germline V CDR1 and CDR2: MRHNA, SNTAGT. The CDR3 loop reads CASRPPGPSLGETQYF. The CDR3 nucleotides read TGTGCCAGCAGGCCTCCGGGCCCCTCCCTGGGGGAGACCCAGTACTTC.

This clonotype was picked up many times. The chain is built from TRBV6-1 and TRBJ2-7, with 13 bases that match TRBD2. CDR3 length: 18 residues. CDR1 and CDR2 from the germline V gene are MNHNS and SASEGT. The V gene end was trimmed by 7 bases and the J gene end by 3 bases; junction bases not matched to a gene: 15. The CDR3 spells CASTKDTGTSGIYYEQYF. CDR3 nucleotide sequence: TGTGCCAGCACCAAGGACACAGGGACTAGCGGGATCTACTACGAGCAGTACTTC.

This clonotype was picked up many times. The rearrangement uses TRBV7-9 and TRBJ2-5; 7 nucleotides align to TRBD1. The V and J ends lost 4 bases and 3 bases, in that order; junction bases with no gene match: 5. This CDR3 has 14 residues. Germline V gene sequence: CDR1 SEHNR, CDR2 FQNEAQ (reference sequence). The chain's CDR3 is CASSSGTGEETQYF. The CDR3 region has the DNA TGTGCCAGCAGCTCGGGTACAGGGGAAGAGACCCAGTACTTC.

This clonotype was detected ten times or more. This chain connects TRBV29-1 to TRBJ1-2, with D hard to call. Germline V gene lookup returns CDR1 SQVTM and CDR2 ANQGSEA. The CDR3 has 14 residues. V was pared by 0 bases and J by 1 base, with 9 bases between. The CDR3 protein is CSVEEITDNYGYTF. The CDR3 bases are TGCAGCGTTGAAGAGATAACAGATAACTATGGCTACACCTTC.

This clonotype showed up many times. The chain is built from TRBV2 and TRBJ1-2; 8 positions match TRBD1. CDR3 length: 16 amino acids. Germline V gives CDR1 SNHLY, CDR2 FYNNEI. V shed 7 bases, J shed 3 bases, and the junction held 13 bases outside the gene matches. Written as DNA, the CDR3 is TGTGCCAGCACCGCTTTTCAGGGGGCGCGGGACTATGGCTACACCTTC. Its translation: CASTAFQGARDYGYTF.

This clonotype was recorded at least ten times. This chain joins TRBV20-1 and TRBJ2-1, with 12 bases matching TRBD2. CDR3 length: 16 amino acids. The junction had 8 bases not matched to a gene; V was cut back by 7 bases and J by 1 base. CDR1 and CDR2 (germline): DFQATT, SNEGSKA (reference sequence). CDR3 amino acids: CSGAPSGRGSYNEQFF. CDR3 nucleotide sequence: TGCAGTGGAGCCCCTAGCGGGAGGGGGTCCTACAATGAGCAGTTCTTC.

This clonotype was counted many times. This chain uses TRBV9 with TRBJ2-5; D is perhaps TRBD2 (5 bases). V lost 0 bases, J lost 5 bases, and 14 bases lay in between. CDR1 is SGDLS, CDR2 YYNGEE, per germline. The CDR3 extends over 15 amino acids. The CDR3 here is CASSVGDSPGETQYF. The CDR3 DNA is TGTGCCAGCAGCGTAGGGGATTCTCCGGGGGAGACCCAGTACTTC.

This clonotype has a count of ten or more. The chain joins TRBV14 to TRBJ2-2; D call uncertain. Deletions cut 9 bases from V and 1 base from J, with 9 bases between. There are 13 residues in the CDR3. Per germline, CDR1 SGHDN and CDR2 FVKESK. The CDR3 is CASEKVNTGELFF. CDR3 nucleotide sequence: TGTGCCAGTGAGAAGGTGAACACCGGGGAGCTGTTTTTT.

This chain links TRBV5-1 with TRBJ2-1; D is possibly TRBD2 (6 bases). CDR3 size: 13 residues. The V end was cut by 5 bases, the J end by 6 bases, with 12 bases between. The germline V gene has CDR1 SGHRS and CDR2 YFSETQ. The CDR3 loop is CASREGHLNEQFF. CDR3 sequence (DNA): TGCGCCAGCAGGGAGGGTCACCTCAATGAGCAGTTCTTC.

This clonotype was seen many times. This chain uses TRBV2 with TRBJ2-1; 10 nucleotides align to TRBD2. The CDR3 runs 16 residues. Looked up from germline, CDR1 is SNHLY and CDR2 is FYNNEI. V shed 5 bases and J 3 bases; nucleotides not matched to a gene: 7. The CDR3 DNA sequence: TGTGCCAGCAGTAGTAGGCGGACTAGCGGCTACAATGAGCAGTTCTTC. Translation: CASSSRRTSGYNEQFF.

This clonotype has only a few counts. The chain carries TRBV7-9 and TRBJ2-1; 8 bases fit TRBD2. The CDR3 has 13 amino acids. V shed 6 bases and J 15 bases; nucleotides not matched to a gene: 13. Germline V lookup: CDR1 SEHNR, CDR2 FQNEAQ (reference sequence). The CDR3 protein is CASSSRSGSRLFF. The CDR3 DNA is TGTGCCAGCAGTAGTAGGAGCGGGAGTCGCCTGTTCTTC.

This clonotype was detected ten times or more. J is TRBJ1-2 and V is TRBV20-1; TRBD1 might be the D (5 bases). The CDR3 spans 13 residues. Germline V gene sequence: CDR1 DFQATT, CDR2 SNEGSKA (reference sequence). Trimming pared 3 bases from V and 5 bases from J, leaving 13 bases between. CDR3 in amino acids: CSASLQGLYGYTF. In DNA form, the CDR3 reads TGCAGTGCTAGTCTTCAGGGCCTGTATGGCTACACCTTC.

This clonotype was found many times. V usage is TRBV6-5 and J usage is TRBJ2-3; 8 bases match TRBD1. V dropped 6 bases and J dropped 4; count of bases not matched to a gene: 9. The CDR3 totals 15 residues. Per the germline V gene, CDR1 is MNHEY and CDR2 is SVGAGI. The CDR3 spells CASSVSRGRADTQYF. The CDR3 coding sequence is TGTGCCAGCAGCGTCTCCAGGGGGCGGGCAGATACGCAGTATTTT.

This clonotype was picked up one time. The chain recombines TRBV12-3 or TRBV12-4 with TRBJ2-7, with TRBD2 identical over 12 bases. With 6 bases clipped from V and 2 bases from J, the junction kept 8 bases outside the gene matches. The CDR3 covers 16 residues. The CDR3 region has the DNA TGTGCCAGCAGCCAGGACGGACTAGCGGGGACCTACGAGCAGTACTTC. Its translation: CASSQDGLAGTYEQYF.

This chain uses TRBV11-3 with TRBJ2-2; 8 bases align to TRBD1. V lost 5 bases to trimming and J lost 4 bases; unmatched junction nucleotides: 12. From germline, CDR1 is SGHNT and CDR2 YENEEA. This CDR3 region has 17 residues. CDR3 amino acids: CASSPPPDRGSTGELFF. The DNA for the CDR3 is TGTGCCAGCAGCCCCCCCCCTGACAGGGGAAGCACCGGGGAGCTGTTTTTT. The full variable domain, in which reference TRBV11-3 and TRBJ2-2 provide the parts outside the CDR3, is EAGVVQSPRYKIIEKKQPVAFWCNPISGHNTLYWYLQNLGQGPELLIRYENEEAVDDSQLPKDRFSAERLKGVDSTLKIQPAELGDSAVYLCASSPPPDRGSTGELFFGEGSRLTVL.

On this clonotype: A read error may account for a junction end that differs from germline. The chain combines TRBV30 with TRBJ1-2; 8 bases are a match to TRBD1. This CDR3 spans 13 amino acids. CDR1 and CDR2 (germline): GTSNPN, SVGIG (reference sequence). The CDR3 DNA reads TGTGCCTGGAGTGGGACAGGGTTAGAGGGCTACGCCTTC. Translated: CAWSGTGLEGYAF.